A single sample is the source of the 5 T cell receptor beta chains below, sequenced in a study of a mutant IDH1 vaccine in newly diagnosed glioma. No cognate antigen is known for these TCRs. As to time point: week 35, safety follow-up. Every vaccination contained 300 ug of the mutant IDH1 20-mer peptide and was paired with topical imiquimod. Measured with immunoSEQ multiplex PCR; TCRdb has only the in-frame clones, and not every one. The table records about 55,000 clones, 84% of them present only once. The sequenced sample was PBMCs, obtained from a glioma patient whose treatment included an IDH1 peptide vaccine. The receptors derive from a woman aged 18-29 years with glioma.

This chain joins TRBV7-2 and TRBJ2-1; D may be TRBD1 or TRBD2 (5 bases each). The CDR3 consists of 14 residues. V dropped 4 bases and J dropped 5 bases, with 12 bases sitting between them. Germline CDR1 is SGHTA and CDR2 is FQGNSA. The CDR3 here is CASSWGTPNNEQFF. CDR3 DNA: TGTGCCAGCAGCTGGGGGACCCCTAACAATGAGCAGTTCTTC.

The chain's CDR3 is CASSLVGQRTLNYGYTF. CDR3 DNA: TGTGCCAGCAGCTTAGTGGGACAGCGAACGCTAAACTATGGCTACACCTTC. The rearrangement uses TRBV7-6 and TRBJ1-2, with 7 nucleotides matching TRBD1. CDR3 length: 17 amino acids. Trimming removed 1 base from V and 2 bases from J; junction bases left unmatched: 10. Germline-derived CDR1 and CDR2 are SGHVS and FNYEAQ. Filled out from reference TRBV7-6 and TRBJ1-2, the complete variable domain reads GAGVSQSPRYKVTKRGQDVALRCDPISGHVSLYWYRQALGQGPEFLTYFNYEAQQDKSGLPNDRFSAERPEGSISTLTIQRTEQRDSAMYRCASSLVGQRTLNYGYTFGSGTRLTVV.

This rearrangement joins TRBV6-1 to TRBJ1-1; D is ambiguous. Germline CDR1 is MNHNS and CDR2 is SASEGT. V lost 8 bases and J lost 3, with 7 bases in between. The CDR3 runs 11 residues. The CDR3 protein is CASQRDTEAFF. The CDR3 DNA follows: TGTGCCAGCCAGAGGGACACTGAAGCTTTCTTT.

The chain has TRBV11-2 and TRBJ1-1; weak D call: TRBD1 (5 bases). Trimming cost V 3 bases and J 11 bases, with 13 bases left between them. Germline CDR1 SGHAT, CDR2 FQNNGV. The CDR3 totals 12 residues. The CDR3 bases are TGTGCCAGCAGCTTCGCGGGGGGTCCGGCTTTCTTT. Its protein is CASSFAGGPAFF.

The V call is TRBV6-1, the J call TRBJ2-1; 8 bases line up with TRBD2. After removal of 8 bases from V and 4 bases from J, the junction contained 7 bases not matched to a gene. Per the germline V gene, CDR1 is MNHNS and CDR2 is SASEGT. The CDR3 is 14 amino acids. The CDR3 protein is CASSPVAGYNEQFF. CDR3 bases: TGTGCCAGCTCCCCCGTAGCGGGGTACAATGAGCAGTTCTTC.